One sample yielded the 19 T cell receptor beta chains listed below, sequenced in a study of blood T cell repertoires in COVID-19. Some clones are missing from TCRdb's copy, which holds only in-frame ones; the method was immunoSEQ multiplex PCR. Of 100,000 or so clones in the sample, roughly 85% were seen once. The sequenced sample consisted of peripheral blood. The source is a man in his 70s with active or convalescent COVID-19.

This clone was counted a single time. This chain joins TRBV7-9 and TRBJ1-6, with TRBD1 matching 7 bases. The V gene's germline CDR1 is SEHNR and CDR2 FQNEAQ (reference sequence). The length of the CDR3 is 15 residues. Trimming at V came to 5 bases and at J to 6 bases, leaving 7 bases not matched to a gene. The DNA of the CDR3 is TGTGCCAGCAGCACGGGGACAGTCGGTAATTCACCCCTCCACTTT. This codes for CASSTGTVGNSPLHF.

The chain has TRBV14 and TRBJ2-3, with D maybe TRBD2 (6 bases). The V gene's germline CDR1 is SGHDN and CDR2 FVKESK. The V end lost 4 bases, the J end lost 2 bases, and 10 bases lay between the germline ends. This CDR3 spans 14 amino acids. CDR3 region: CASSPGTYTDTQYF. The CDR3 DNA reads TGTGCCAGCAGCCCCGGGACTTACACAGATACGCAGTATTTT. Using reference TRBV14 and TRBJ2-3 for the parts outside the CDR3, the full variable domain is EAGVTQFPSHSVIEKGQTVTLRCDPISGHDNLYWYRRVMGKEIKFLLHFVKESKQDESGMPNNRFLAERTGGTYSTLKVQPAELEDSGVYFCASSPGTYTDTQYFGPGTRLTVL.

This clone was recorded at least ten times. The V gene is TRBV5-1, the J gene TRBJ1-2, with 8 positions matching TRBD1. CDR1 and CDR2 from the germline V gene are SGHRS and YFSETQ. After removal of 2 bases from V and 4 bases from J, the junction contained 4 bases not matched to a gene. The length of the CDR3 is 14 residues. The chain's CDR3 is CASSLGQGAYGYTF. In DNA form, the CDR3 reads TGCGCCAGCAGCTTAGGACAGGGAGCCTATGGCTACACCTTC.

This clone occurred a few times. The CDR3 DNA follows: TGTGCCAGCAGCCTCTGGGGCTCTCGGAGCTCCTACGAGCAGTACTTC. Translation gives CASSLWGSRSSYEQYF. The chain links TRBV4-2 to TRBJ2-7; D is perhaps TRBD1 (5 bases). Trimming took 4 bases from V and 0 from J, leaving 16 bases between them. The CDR3 contains 16 residues. Germline V lookup: CDR1 LGHNA, CDR2 YNFKEQ.

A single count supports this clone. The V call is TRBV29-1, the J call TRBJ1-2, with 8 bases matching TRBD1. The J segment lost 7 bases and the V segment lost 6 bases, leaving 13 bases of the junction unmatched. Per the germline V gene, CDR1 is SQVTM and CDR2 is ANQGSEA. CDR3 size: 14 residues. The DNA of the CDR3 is TGCAGCGTCCGCCCGACAGGGGCATATGGTGGCTACACCTTC. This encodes CSVRPTGAYGGYTF. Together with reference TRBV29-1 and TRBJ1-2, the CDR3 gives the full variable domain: SAVISQKPSRDICQRGTSLTIQCQVDSQVTMMFWYRQQPGQSLTLIATANQGSEATYESGFVIDKFPISRPNLTFSTLTVSNMSPEDSSIYLCSVRPTGAYGGYTFGSGTRLTVV.

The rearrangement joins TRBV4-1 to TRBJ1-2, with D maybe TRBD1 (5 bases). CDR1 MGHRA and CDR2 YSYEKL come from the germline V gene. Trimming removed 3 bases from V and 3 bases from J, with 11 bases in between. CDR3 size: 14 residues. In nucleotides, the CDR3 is TGCGCCAGCAGCCACCCTGGCAGGGACTATGGCTACACCTTC. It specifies CASSHPGRDYGYTF.

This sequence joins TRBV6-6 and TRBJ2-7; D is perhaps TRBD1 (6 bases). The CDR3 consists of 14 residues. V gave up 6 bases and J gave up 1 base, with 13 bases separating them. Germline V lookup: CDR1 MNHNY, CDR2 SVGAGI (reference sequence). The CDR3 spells CASRSGTTSYEQYF. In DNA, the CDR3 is TGTGCCAGCAGATCCGGGACAACTTCCTACGAGCAGTACTTC.

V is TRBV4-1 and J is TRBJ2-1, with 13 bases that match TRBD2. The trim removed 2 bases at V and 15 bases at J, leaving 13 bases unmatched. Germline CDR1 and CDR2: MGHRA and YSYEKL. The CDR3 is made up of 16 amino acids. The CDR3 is CASSQSWTSGSFMGFF. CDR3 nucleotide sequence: TGCGCCAGCAGCCAAAGCTGGACTAGCGGGAGTTTTATGGGGTTCTTC.

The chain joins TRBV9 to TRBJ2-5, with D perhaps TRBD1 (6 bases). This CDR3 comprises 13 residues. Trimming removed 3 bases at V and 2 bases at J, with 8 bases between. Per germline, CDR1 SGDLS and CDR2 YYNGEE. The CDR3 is CASSGGPQETQYF. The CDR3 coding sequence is TGTGCCAGCAGCGGGGGGCCTCAAGAGACCCAGTACTTC.

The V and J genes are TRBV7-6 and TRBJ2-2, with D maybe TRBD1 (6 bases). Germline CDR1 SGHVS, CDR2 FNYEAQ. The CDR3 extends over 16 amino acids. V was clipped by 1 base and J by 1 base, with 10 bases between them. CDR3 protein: CASSLDRVVNTGELFF. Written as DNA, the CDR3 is TGTGCCAGCAGCTTAGACAGGGTGGTGAACACCGGGGAGCTGTTTTTT.

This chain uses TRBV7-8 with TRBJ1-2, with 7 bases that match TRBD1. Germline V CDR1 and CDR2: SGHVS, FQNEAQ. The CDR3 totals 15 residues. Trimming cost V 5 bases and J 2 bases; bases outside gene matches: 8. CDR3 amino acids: CASSNNRGQNYGYTF. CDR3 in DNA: TGTGCCAGCAGCAACAACAGGGGCCAAAACTATGGCTACACCTTC. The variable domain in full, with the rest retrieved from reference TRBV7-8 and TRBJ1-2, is GAGVSQSPRYKVAKRGQDVALRCDPISGHVSLFWYQQALGQGPEFLTYFQNEAQLDKSGLPSDRFFAERPEGSVSTLKIQRTQQEDSAVYLCASSNNRGQNYGYTFGSGTRLTVV.

The CDR3 loop reads CASNEDRGIGQPQHF. CDR3 coding DNA: TGTGCCAGCAATGAGGACAGGGGGATTGGTCAGCCCCAGCATTTT. The chain has TRBV28 and TRBJ1-5, with 10 positions matching TRBD1. In germline, CDR1 is MDHEN, CDR2 SYDVKM. The CDR3 is 15 residues long. With 7 bases clipped from V and 6 bases from J, the junction kept 9 bases outside the gene matches.

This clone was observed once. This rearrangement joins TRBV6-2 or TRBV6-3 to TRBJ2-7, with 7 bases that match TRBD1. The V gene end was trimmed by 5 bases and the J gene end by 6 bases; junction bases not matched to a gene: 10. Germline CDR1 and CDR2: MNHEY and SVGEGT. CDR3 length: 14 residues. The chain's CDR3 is CASSPVQGGLEQYF. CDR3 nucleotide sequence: TGTGCCAGCAGTCCCGTCCAAGGGGGCCTCGAGCAGTACTTC.

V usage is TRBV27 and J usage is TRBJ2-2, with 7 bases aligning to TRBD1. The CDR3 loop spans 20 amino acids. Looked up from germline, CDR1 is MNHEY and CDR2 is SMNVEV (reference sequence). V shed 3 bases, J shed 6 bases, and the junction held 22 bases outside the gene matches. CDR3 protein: CASSLPIPGTDLSGAGELFF. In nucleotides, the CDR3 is TGTGCCAGCAGTTTGCCTATACCCGGGACAGACCTCAGTGGGGCCGGGGAGCTGTTTTTT.

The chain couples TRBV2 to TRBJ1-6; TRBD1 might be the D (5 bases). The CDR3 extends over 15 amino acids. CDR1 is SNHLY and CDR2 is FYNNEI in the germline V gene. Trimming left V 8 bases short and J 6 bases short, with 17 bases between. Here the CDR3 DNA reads TGTGCCAGCGCCATCAGGACAATAACTAATTCACCCCTCCACTTT. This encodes CASAIRTITNSPLHF. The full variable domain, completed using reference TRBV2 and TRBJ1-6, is EPEVTQTPSHQVTQMGQEVILRCVPISNHLYFYWYRQILGQKVEFLVSFYNNEISEKSEIFDDQFSVERPDGSNFTLKIRSTKLEDSAMYFCASAIRTITNSPLHFGNGTRLTVT.

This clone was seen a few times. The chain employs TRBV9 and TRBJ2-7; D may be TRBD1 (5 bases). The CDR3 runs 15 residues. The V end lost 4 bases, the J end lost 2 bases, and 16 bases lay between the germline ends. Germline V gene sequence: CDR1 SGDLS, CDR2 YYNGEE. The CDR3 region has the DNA TGTGCCAGCAGCCCCCAGGGTAGCAGTACCTACGAGCAGTACTTC. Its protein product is CASSPQGSSTYEQYF.

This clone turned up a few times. CDR3 DNA sequence: TGTGCCAGCAGCTTAGGGGGAGTTGGCAATGAGCAGTTCTTC. Its translation: CASSLGGVGNEQFF. The chain has TRBV11-3 and TRBJ2-1; D is perhaps TRBD2 (5 bases). This CDR3 region has 14 residues. Germline V CDR1 and CDR2: SGHNT, YENEEA. With 1 base removed from V and 6 bases from J, the gap between germline ends came to 10 bases.

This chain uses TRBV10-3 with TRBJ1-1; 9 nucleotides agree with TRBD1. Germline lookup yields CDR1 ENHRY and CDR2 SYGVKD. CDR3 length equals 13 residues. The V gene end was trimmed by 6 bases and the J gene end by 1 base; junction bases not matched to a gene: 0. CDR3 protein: CAIRGQGNTEAFF. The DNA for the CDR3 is TGTGCCATCAGGGGACAGGGGAACACTGAAGCTTTCTTT.

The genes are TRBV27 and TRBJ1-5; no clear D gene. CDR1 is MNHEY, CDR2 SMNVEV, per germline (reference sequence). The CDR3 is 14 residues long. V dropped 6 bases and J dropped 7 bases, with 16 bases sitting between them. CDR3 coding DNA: TGTGCCAGCAGGGCCGGATCAACGGAGCAGCCCCAGCATTTT. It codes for CASRAGSTEQPQHF.